This entry describes one TCR beta chain. As yet, its antigen is unknown. CDR3 size: 17 residues. Germline values: CDR1 SGHRS, CDR2 YFSETQ. J gave up 14 bases and V 4 bases, and 24 bases lay outside the gene matches. This sample stems from a study of cytomegalovirus exposure and HLA in healthy donors. General study points: Immune exposure was documented only through CMV serostatus. In a later analysis, parvovirus B19, influenza, CMV and Epstein-Barr virus appeared linked to several top co-occurrence clusters.

In the PCR, 60 Vbeta and 13 Jbeta primers were used. The data were produced by immunoSEQ multiplex PCR, yet TCRdb's version contains in-frame clones alone and is incomplete. The sample holds around 33,000 clones, 90% seen once. Among the donors, all were healthy bone marrow donors. This TCR was sampled from a woman under 30 in good health and CMV-seronegative. The material sequenced was PBMCs. The chain uses TRBV5-1 and TRBJ2-5; 9 nucleotides align to TRBD2. CDR3 protein: CASSPTTGGLAAGKLYF. The CDR3 nucleotides read TGCGCCAGCAGCCCCACGACGGGGGGACTAGCAGCCGGCAAGTTATACTTC.